One TCR beta chain is described in this entry. This specimen belongs to a study of blood T cell repertoires in COVID-19. On the study more broadly: Whether acute or convalescent, the COVID-19 samples came from the United States, Italy and Spain.

Repertoires were generated with immunoSEQ multiplex PCR, while TCRdb's copy carries only in-frame clones and drops some. The table has a few hundred thousand clones, 80% to 90% seen once. The CDR3 sequence is 14 residues long. Germline V lookup: CDR1 SGHTA, CDR2 FQGTGA. V was trimmed by 1 base and J by 5 bases, leaving 11 bases between them. Input material: peripheral blood. The V and J genes are TRBV7-3 and TRBJ1-2; D is undetermined. The receptor comes from a woman in her forties or fifties with acute or convalescent COVID-19. The CDR3 DNA reads TGTGCCAGCAGCTTAAATAGCGCCGGGTATGGCTACACCTTC. Protein product: CASSLNSAGYGYTF.